This T cell receptor beta chain was documented in a study of shared clonotypes between healthy human individuals. The study, taken as a whole, reports: A reduction in generation probabilities was seen for non-shared clonotypes relative to those shared by all four donors.

CDR3 length: 14 amino acids. The germline gives CDR1 SGHAT, CDR2 FQNNGV. The V segment lost 6 bases and the J segment 5 bases; nucleotides outside the gene matches: 8. Per the study methods: With immunoSEQ giving junction-only sequences and no quality scores, filtering differed. Profiled with immunoSEQ multiplex PCR; TCRdb holds only in-frame clones, not every one. That table is the source of V, J and clone size, and D and trimming were worked out from the DNA. The sample shows around 990,000 clones, 70% to 85% of them seen only once. A word on this clone: Its antigen is as yet unknown.

The receptor was isolated from a man between 18 and 29 years old in good health. Some clones in this sample may be carry-over from other donors' samples. The chain links TRBV11-2 to TRBJ2-7, with 9 bases fitting TRBD1. Sequenced sample: memory CD4+ T cells from PBMCs. Subset described: CD45RA-negative fraction. The CDR3 is CASRTGQGGHEQYF. The CDR3 coding sequence is TGTGCCAGCAGGACGGGACAGGGAGGGCACGAGCAGTACTTC.